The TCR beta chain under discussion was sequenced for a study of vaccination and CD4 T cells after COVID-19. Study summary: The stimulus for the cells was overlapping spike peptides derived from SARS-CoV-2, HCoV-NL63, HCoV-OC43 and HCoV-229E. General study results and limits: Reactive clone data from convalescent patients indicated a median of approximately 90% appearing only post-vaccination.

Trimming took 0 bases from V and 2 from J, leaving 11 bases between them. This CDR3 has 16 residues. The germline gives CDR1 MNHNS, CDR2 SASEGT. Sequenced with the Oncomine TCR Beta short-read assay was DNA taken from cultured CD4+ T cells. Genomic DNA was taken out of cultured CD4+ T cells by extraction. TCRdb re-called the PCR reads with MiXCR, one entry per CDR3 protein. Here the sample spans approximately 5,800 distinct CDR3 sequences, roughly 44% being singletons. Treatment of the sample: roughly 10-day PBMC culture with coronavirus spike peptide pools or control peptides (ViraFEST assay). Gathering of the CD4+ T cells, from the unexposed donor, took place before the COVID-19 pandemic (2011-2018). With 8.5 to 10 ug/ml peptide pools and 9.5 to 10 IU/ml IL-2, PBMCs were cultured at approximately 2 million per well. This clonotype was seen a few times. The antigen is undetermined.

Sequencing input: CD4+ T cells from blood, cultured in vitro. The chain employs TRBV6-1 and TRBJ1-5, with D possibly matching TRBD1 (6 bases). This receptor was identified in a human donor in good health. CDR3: CASSEAPGGGNQPQHF. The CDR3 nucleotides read TGTGCCAGCAGTGAAGCCCCGGGGGGCGGCAATCAGCCCCAGCATTTT.